The clone carrying this T cell receptor (beta chain) was seen a few times. Its antigen is not known. The sample is drawn from a study of vaccination and CD4 T cells after COVID-19. Study-wide context: Spike peptides, overlapping and drawn from SARS-CoV-2, HCoV-NL63, HCoV-OC43 and HCoV-229E, were used to stimulate cells.

This CDR3 is 15 amino acids long. CDR1 is SEHNR, CDR2 FQNEAQ, per germline (reference sequence). J was trimmed by 5 bases and V by 5 bases; bases with no gene match: 8. The Oncomine TCR Beta short-read assay was what sequenced the DNA obtained from cultured CD4+ T cells. TCRdb reanalysed the PCR reads using MiXCR and keeps one entry per CDR3 protein. There are more than 10,000 distinct CDR3 sequences in the sample; about 33% occur only once, and more than 15% lies in the top ten. This sample's treatment: approximately 9-day PBMC culture with coronavirus spike peptide pools or control peptides (ViraFEST assay).

The sequence derives from a human donor who had recovered from COVID-19. Sample: CD4+ T cells from blood, cultured in vitro, taken after SARS-CoV-2 vaccination. The rearrangement links TRBV7-9 to TRBJ1-4, with 7 bases aligning to TRBD1. CDR3 sequence (DNA): TGTGCCAGCAGCCTGGGGACAGTACAGAATGAAAAACTGTTTTTT. This codes for CASSLGTVQNEKLFF.